The source of this TCR beta chain is a study of high-grade serous ovarian cancer treatment subgroups. Method: immunoSEQ multiplex PCR; TCRdb's copy keeps in-frame clones and lacks some. Here the sample spans about 7,700 clones, 70% to 85% being singletons. About this clone itself: What it binds is not known.

Trimming cost V 5 bases and J 6 bases; bases outside gene matches: 12. Germline CDR1 reads SGHTA; CDR2 reads FQGTGA. This CDR3 contains 18 residues. Regarding the study as a whole: Higher neoantigen levels went with greater TCR clonal relatedness.

Tumor samples were obtained before definitive surgery or chemotherapy. The sequence came from a human donor with high-grade serous ovarian cancer. Material: tumor tissue. The V call is TRBV7-3, the J call TRBJ2-3, with 15 bases that match TRBD2. CDR3 in DNA: TGTGCCAGCAGCCCACGACCCGGACTAGCGGGAGGGGGGGATACGCAGTATTTT. Its translation is CASSPRPGLAGGGDTQYF.